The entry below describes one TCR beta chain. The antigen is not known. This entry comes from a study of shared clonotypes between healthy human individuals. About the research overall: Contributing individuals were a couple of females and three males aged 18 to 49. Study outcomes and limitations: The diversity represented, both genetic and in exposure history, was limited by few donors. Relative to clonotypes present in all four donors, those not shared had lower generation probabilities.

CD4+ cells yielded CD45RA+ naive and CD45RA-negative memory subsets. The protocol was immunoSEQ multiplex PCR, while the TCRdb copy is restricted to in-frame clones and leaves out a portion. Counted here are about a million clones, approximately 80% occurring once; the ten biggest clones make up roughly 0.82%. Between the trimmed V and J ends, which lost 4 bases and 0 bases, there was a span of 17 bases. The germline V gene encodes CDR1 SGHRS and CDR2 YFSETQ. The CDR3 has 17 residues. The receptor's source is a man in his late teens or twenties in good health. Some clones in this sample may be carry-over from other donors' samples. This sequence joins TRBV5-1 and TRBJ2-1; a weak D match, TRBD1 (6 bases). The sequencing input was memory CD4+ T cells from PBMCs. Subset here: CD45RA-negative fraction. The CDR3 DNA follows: TGCGCCAGCAGCATTACAGGGTTTTCGAGCTCCTACAATGAGCAGTTCTTC. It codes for CASSITGFSSSYNEQFF. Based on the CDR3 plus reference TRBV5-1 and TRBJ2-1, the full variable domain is KAGVTQTPRYLIKTRGQQVTLSCSPISGHRSVSWYQQTPGQGLQFLFEYFSETQRNKGNFPGRFSGRQFSNSRSEMNVSTLELGDSALYLCASSITGFSSSYNEQFFGPGTRLTVL.